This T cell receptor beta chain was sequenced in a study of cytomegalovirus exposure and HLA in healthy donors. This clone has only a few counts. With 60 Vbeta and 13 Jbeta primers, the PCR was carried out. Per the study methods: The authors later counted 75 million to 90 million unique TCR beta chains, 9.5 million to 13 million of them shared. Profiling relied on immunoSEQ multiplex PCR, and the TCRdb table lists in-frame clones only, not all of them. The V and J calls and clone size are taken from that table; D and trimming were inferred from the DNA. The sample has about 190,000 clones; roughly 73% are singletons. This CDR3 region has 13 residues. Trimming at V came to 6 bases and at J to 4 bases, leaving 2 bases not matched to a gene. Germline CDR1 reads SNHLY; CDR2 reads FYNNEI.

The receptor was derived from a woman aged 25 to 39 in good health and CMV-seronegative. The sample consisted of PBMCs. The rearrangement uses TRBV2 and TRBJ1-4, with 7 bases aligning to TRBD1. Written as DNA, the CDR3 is TGTGCCAGCAGGACAGGGCGTAATGAAAAACTGTTTTTT. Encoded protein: CASRTGRNEKLFF.